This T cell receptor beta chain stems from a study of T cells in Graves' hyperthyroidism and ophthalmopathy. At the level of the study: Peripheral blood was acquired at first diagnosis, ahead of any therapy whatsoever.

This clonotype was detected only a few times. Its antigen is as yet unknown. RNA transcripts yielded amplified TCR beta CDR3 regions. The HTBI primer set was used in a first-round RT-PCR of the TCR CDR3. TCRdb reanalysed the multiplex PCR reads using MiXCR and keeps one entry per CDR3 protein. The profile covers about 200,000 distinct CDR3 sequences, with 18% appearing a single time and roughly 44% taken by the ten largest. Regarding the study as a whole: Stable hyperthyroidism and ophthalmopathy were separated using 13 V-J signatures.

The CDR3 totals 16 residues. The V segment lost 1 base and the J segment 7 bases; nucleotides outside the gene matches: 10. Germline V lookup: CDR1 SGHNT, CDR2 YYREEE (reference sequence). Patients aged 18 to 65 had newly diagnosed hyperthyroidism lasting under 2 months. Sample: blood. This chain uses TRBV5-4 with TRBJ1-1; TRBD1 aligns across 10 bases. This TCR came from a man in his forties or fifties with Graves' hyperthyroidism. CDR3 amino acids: CASSLYLTGGSVEAFF. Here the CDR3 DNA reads TGTGCCAGCAGCTTGTATTTGACAGGGGGCTCGGTTGAAGCTTTCTTT.